This is a list of T cell receptor beta chains from one sample in a study of CD8+CD57+ T cells in acquired aplastic anemia. TCRdb re-called the reads with MiXCR, one entry per CDR3 protein. The data hold approximately 120,000 distinct CDR3 sequences, with less than 50% observed a single time. The sequencing sample was made of sorted CD4+, CD8+, or CD8+CD57+ T cells (not recorded which) from PBMCs. Every receptor here comes from a human donor with aplastic anemia. Each CDR3 is given with its conserved first and last residue. D genes are given only for firm matches. Clone size, where shown, is once, few, many, or a class for clones that have expanded.

.	.	TRBV11-2	17	TRBJ2-6	TGTGCCAGCAGCTTAAAGGCCGTGGGGTCTGGGGCCAACGTCCTGACTTTC	CASSLKAVGSGANVLTF
.	many	TRBV7-3	16	TRBJ2-2	TGTGCCAGCAGCTTATCGCGCGTCGGGAACACCGGGGAGCTGTTTTTT	CASSLSRVGNTGELFF
TRBD2	.	TRBV5-4	15	TRBJ2-1	TGTGCCAGCAGCTATACTAGCGGGGGGGGGTATGAGCAGTTCTTC	CASSYTSGGGYEQFF
.	few	TRBV30	14	TRBJ2-3	TGTGCCTGGAGTGAAACTCTTAGCACAGATACGCAGTATTTT	CAWSETLSTDTQYF
.	.	TRBV10-3	17	TRBJ1-6	TGTGCCATCAGTGAGAAGACACAGGGTACCTATAATTCACCCCTCCACTTT	CAISEKTQGTYNSPLHF
.	many	TRBV9	14	TRBJ2-5	TGTGCCAGCAGCGTAGGAACGGGGGCTGAGGCCCAGTACTTC	CASSVGTGAEAQYF
.	.	TRBV12-3/TRBV12-4	14	TRBJ2-1	TGTGCCAGCAGGGCCCCTGGGGGGCGAGATGAGCAGTTCTTC	CASRAPGGRDEQFF
.	many	TRBV4-2	17	TRBJ2-2	TGTGCCAGCAGCCAAGATCTCCGACAGCCGAACACCGGGGAGCTGTTTTTT	CASSQDLRQPNTGELFF
.	few	TRBV2	15	TRBJ1-4	TGTGCCAGCAGTGAAGCCTGGACAAGGGGTGAAAAACTGTTTTTT	CASSEAWTRGEKLFF
TRBD1	many	TRBV5-1	16	TRBJ1-2	TGCGCCAGCAGCCCGGGACAGGGGGCAAAGGACTATGGCTACACCTTC	CASSPGQGAKDYGYTF
.	many	TRBV15	17	TRBJ2-3	TGTGCCACCAGCAGGGGTCCTACACCCCAAGGGACAGATACGCAGTATTTT	CATSRGPTPQGTDTQYF
.	many	TRBV6-1	15	TRBJ1-6	TGTGCCAGCAGTGATGGAGGGGCACGTAATTCACCCCTCCACTTT	CASSDGGARNSPLHF
.	.	TRBV6-1	16	TRBJ1-2	TGTGCCAGCAGTGGTACCCCCTCCGGGTTAAGCTATGGCTACACCTTC	CASSGTPSGLSYGYTF
TRBD1	once	TRBV11-2	18	TRBJ2-1	TGTGCCAGCAGCCCTAGACAGGGGACAGGTAGCTCCTACAATGAGCAGTTCTTC	CASSPRQGTGSSYNEQFF
.	few	TRBV6-1	15	TRBJ2-3	TGTGCCAGCAGTGTGGGACTTTCCGGCACAGATACGCAGTATTTT	CASSVGLSGTDTQYF
TRBD1	many	TRBV7-6	15	TRBJ2-1	TGTGCCAGCAGCCTTGACAGGGGCGGAACCTCAGGGCAGTTCTTC	CASSLDRGGTSGQFF
.	.	TRBV6-5	12	TRBJ2-2	TGTGCCAGCAGTTACCCCCCCGGGGAGCTGTTTTTT	CASSYPPGELFF
TRBD2	.	TRBV5-1	16	TRBJ2-5	TGCGCCAGCAGCTTGGAGTTGGGGGGGAATAGGGAGACCCAGTACTTC	CASSLELGGNRETQYF
TRBD1	.	TRBV5-1	16	TRBJ1-4	TGCGCCAGCAGCCGGACAGGGGGACCAACTAATGAAAAACTGTTTTTT	CASSRTGGPTNEKLFF
TRBD1	once	TRBV7-3	15	TRBJ2-5	TGTGCCAGCAGCTTACGACAGGGAGTGACCGAGACCCAGTACTTC	CASSLRQGVTETQYF
.	.	TRBV19	17	TRBJ1-4	TGTGCCAGTAGTCTTCTAACCCTCATGGGGGGCGAGGAAAAACTGTCTTTT	CASSLLTLMGGEEKLSF
TRBD1	.	TRBV2	14	TRBJ2-3	TGTGCCCGCGAGGGGACAGTGAGCACAGATACGCAGTATTTT	CAREGTVSTDTQYF
.	many	TRBV20-1	15	TRBJ2-3	TGCAGTGCCTCTCAACGGGCGGGGAGCACAGATACGCAGTATTTT	CSASQRAGSTDTQYF
.	.	TRBV2	14	TRBJ1-2	TGTGCCAGCAGTGAAGCATACGGGCAGACTGGCTACACCTTC	CASSEAYGQTGYTF
.	many	TRBV28	15	TRBJ1-5	TGTGCCAGCAGTTCAAGGGAGAAGAGCAATCAGCCCCAGCATTTT	CASSSREKSNQPQHF
TRBD1	.	TRBV12-3/TRBV12-4	13	TRBJ1-1	TGTGCCTCCAGGGCAGGGGGAATCGTTGAAGCTTTCTTT	CASRAGGIVEAFF
TRBD1	few	TRBV12-3/TRBV12-4	16	TRBJ1-5	TGTGCCAGCAGCGTTTCCGGGACAGGGCTCGAACAGCCCCAGCATTTT	CASSVSGTGLEQPQHF
TRBD2	.	TRBV12-5	17	TRBJ2-3	TGTGCTAGTGGTTTGGTACCAGCGGGGGGGCGTGTAGATACGCAGTATTTT	CASGLVPAGGRVDTQYF
.	many	TRBV19	13	TRBJ1-1	TGTGCCAGTAAAGGACAGTTGAACACTGAAGCTTTCTTT	CASKGQLNTEAFF
.	.	TRBV10-3	12	TRBJ1-2	TGTGCCATCAGATCGGGCGGCTATGGCTACACCTTC	CAIRSGGYGYTF
TRBD1	many	TRBV3-1	14	TRBJ1-2	TGTGCCAGCCCCCATGGCAGGGGGTGCAATGGCTACACCTTC	CASPHGRGCNGYTF
.	many	TRBV28	16	TRBJ1-5	TGTGCCAGCAGCTATCCGTCAGGGTCCCTTAATCAGCCCCAGCATTTT	CASSYPSGSLNQPQHF
TRBD1	many	TRBV7-9	15	TRBJ1-1	TGTGCCAGCAGTCGGGGCCAGGGGGCGCGTACTGAAGCTTTCTTT	CASSRGQGARTEAFF
.	.	TRBV10-3	14	TRBJ1-2	TGTGCCATCAGTGAGTCCTCTGGGAACTATGGCTACACCTTC	CAISESSGNYGYTF
TRBD1	many	TRBV12-5	14	TRBJ2-2	TGTGCTAGTGGTTTGGACAGGGGGCTCGGGGAGCTGTTTTTT	CASGLDRGLGELFF
.	many	TRBV20-1	14	TRBJ2-5	TGCAGTGCTATAGGACTCCTCCCCGGGGAGACCCAGTACTTC	CSAIGLLPGETQYF
.	.	TRBV7-8	11	TRBJ2-1	TGTGCCAGCAGCTTAAACCGGGTACAGTTCTTC	CASSLNRVQFF
TRBD2	few	TRBV29-1	16	TRBJ2-7	TGCAGCTATCTGGGGGGGACTAGCGGGGGGGCCTACGAGCAGTACTTC	CSYLGGTSGGAYEQYF
TRBD1	.	TRBV7-3	16	TRBJ2-3	TGTGCCAGCAGCATGGGACAGACTCTGACTGCAGATACGCAGTATTTT	CASSMGQTLTADTQYF
TRBD1	.	TRBV3-1	16	TRBJ1-3	TGTGCCAGCAGCCAAGGCAGGGGGCCTTTTGGAAACACCATATATTTT	CASSQGRGPFGNTIYF
TRBD1	.	TRBV20-1	15	TRBJ2-7	TGCAGTGCTAGAGATCCCGGGACAGGGGGCTACGAGCAGTACTTC	CSARDPGTGGYEQYF
.	medium-sized	TRBV25-1	15	TRBJ1-2	TGTGCCAGCAGTGATGGGAGGGATGGCCTCTATGGCTACACCTTC	CASSDGRDGLYGYTF
.	.	TRBV19	15	TRBJ1-6	TGTGCCAGTAGTATGAGCCAGGTCGGTCATTCACCCCTCCACTTT	CASSMSQVGHSPLHF
TRBD1	many	TRBV20-1	14	TRBJ2-5	TGCAGTGCTACAGGGGGATATTACCAAGAGACCCAGTACTTC	CSATGGYYQETQYF
TRBD2	many	TRBV20-1	14	TRBJ2-3	TGCAGTTTAGGACTAGCGGTGGATGGAGATACGCAGTATTTT	CSLGLAVDGDTQYF
.	few	TRBV19	13	TRBJ2-3	TGTGCCAGTAAGGGCCCCGGCACAGATACGCAGTATTTT	CASKGPGTDTQYF
.	.	TRBV24-1	15	TRBJ1-5	TGTGCCACCAGTGTTGGAGGTACTAGCAATCAGCCCCAGCATTTT	CATSVGGTSNQPQHF
TRBD2	many	TRBV7-2	15	TRBJ2-3	TGTGCCAGCAGCTTACGGCTAGCGGGTACGAGAACGCAGTATTTT	CASSLRLAGTRTQYF
.	.	TRBV28	12	TRBJ1-3	TGTGCCAGCAGTTTACAGGGACACACCATATATTTT	CASSLQGHTIYF
.	.	TRBV24-1	15	TRBJ1-1	TGTGCCACCATCACGGGACATAATAAGAACACTGAAGCTTTCTTT	CATITGHNKNTEAFF